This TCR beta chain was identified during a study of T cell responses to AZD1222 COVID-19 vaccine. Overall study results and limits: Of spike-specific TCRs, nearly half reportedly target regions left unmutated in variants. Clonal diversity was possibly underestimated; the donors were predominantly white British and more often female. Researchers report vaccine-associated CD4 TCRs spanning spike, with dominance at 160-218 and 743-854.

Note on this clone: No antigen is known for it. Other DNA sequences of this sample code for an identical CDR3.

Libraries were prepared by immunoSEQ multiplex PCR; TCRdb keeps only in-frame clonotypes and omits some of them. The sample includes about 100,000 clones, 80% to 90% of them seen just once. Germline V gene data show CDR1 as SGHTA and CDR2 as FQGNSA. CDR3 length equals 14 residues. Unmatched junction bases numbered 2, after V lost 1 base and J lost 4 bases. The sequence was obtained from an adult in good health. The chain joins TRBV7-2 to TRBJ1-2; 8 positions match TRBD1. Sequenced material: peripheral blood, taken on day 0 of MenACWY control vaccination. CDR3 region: CASSLVDRGYGYTF. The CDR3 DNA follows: TGTGCCAGCAGCTTAGTCGACAGGGGCTATGGCTACACCTTC. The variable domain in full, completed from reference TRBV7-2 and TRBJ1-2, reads GAGVSQSPSNKVTEKGKDVELRCDPISGHTALYWYRQSLGQGLEFLIYFQGNSAPDKSGLPSDRFSAERTGGSVSTLTIQRTQQEDSAVYLCASSLVDRGYGYTFGSGTRLTVV.